The 26 T cell receptor beta chains reported below all come from one sample, sequenced in a study of cytomegalovirus exposure and HLA in healthy donors. In the PCR, 60 Vbeta and 13 Jbeta primers were used. Clones were sequenced by immunoSEQ multiplex PCR, and TCRdb holds only the in-frame ones, with some missing. The sample holds approximately 250,000 clones; approximately 85% are singletons and the top ten take 0.2% to 0.25%. The sequenced sample was PBMCs. These receptor sequences come from a girl aged 2 to 9 in good health and CMV-seronegative.

This chain joins TRBV7-2 and TRBJ1-2, with D hard to call. The CDR3 has 15 amino acids. CDR1 and CDR2 from the germline V gene are SGHTA and FQGNSA. V was trimmed by 5 bases and J by 4 bases, leaving 17 bases between them. CDR3 sequence: CASSPSNRIGYGYTF. CDR3 nucleotides: TGTGCCAGCAGCCCCTCGAACAGAATAGGCTATGGCTACACCTTC. Full variable domain (rest looked up from reference TRBV7-2 and TRBJ1-2): GAGVSQSPSNKVTEKGKDVELRCDPISGHTALYWYRQSLGQGLEFLIYFQGNSAPDKSGLPSDRFSAERTGGSVSTLTIQRTQQEDSAVYLCASSPSNRIGYGYTFGSGTRLTVV.

This chain connects TRBV6-5 to TRBJ2-7; 9 nucleotides agree with TRBD1. The germline V gene has CDR1 MNHEY and CDR2 SVGAGI. The CDR3 totals 15 residues. V gave up 5 bases and J gave up 3 bases; unmatched junction bases: 8. The CDR3 reads CASSAGQGTFYEQYF. DNA of the CDR3: TGTGCCAGCAGTGCCGGACAGGGGACTTTCTACGAGCAGTACTTC.

This clone came up a few times. This chain links TRBV7-2 with TRBJ2-7; D perhaps matches TRBD1 (6 bases). V was shortened by 5 bases and J by 3 bases, with 11 bases between the two germline ends. Germline V gene sequence: CDR1 SGHTA, CDR2 FQGNSA. The CDR3 covers 13 residues. CDR3: CASSHKGGYEQYF. CDR3 DNA sequence: TGTGCCAGCAGCCATAAAGGGGGCTACGAGCAGTACTTC.

This clone appeared a single time. The chain employs TRBV7-9 and TRBJ2-3, with a tentative D call TRBD2 (6 bases). The CDR3 has 17 amino acids. Germline V lookup: CDR1 SEHNR, CDR2 FQNEAQ (reference sequence). Trimming shortened V by 5 bases and J by 0 bases, and 18 bases separated the two germline ends. CDR3 coding DNA: TGTGCCAGCAGCCCCCCCAGCGGGCGGGAAAGCACAGATACGCAGTATTTT. Translation: CASSPPSGRESTDTQYF.

The chain recombines TRBV5-1 with TRBJ2-6; 7 bases fit TRBD2. Germline CDR1 SGHRS, CDR2 YFSETQ. V was pared by 0 bases and J by 4 bases, with 4 bases of the junction left unmatched. The CDR3 has 16 amino acids. The DNA for the CDR3 is TGCGCCAGCAGCTTGGGCGGGGGAGGAGGGGCCAACGTCCTGACTTTC. This encodes CASSLGGGGGANVLTF.

The chain joins TRBV5-1 to TRBJ2-5; 8 positions match TRBD2. The J call could be wrong; TRBJ2-7 is a better fit for the DNA end. Germline CDR1 and CDR2: SGHRS and YFSETQ. There are 16 residues in the CDR3. CDR3 region: CASSTRLAIPSYEQYF. DNA of the CDR3: TGCGCCAGCAGCACAAGACTAGCGATACCCTCCTACGAGCAGTACTTC.

This chain uses TRBV11-2 with TRBJ1-4; TRBD1 is a possible D gene (6 bases). Germline loops: CDR1 SGHAT, CDR2 FQNNGV. Trimming pared 1 base from V and 8 bases from J, leaving 14 bases between. The CDR3 extends over 15 amino acids. DNA for the CDR3: TGTGCCAGCAGCTTAGGGCGGGGGGCACGAGAAAAACTGTTTTTT. Encoded protein: CASSLGRGAREKLFF.

V gene TRBV6-8 combines with J gene TRBJ1-5; possible D gene TRBD1, 5 bases. The CDR3 loop spans 16 amino acids. V was clipped by 6 bases and J by 1 base, with 16 bases between them. Germline V gene sequence: CDR1 MNHGY, CDR2 SAAAGT. CDR3 region: CASRHFFGGSNQPQHF. The CDR3, as DNA: TGTGCCAGCAGACATTTTTTCGGGGGGAGCAATCAGCCCCAGCATTTT.

The chain is built from TRBV21-1 and TRBJ1-2. TRBV21-1 counts as a pseudogene. This CDR3 comprises 16 residues. The CDR3 spells CASSPSNRPRNYGYTF. In DNA form, the CDR3 reads TGTGCCAGCAGCCCCTCTAATAGACCGAGGAACTATGGCTACACCTTC.

This clone was counted only a few times. The chain has TRBV6-1 and TRBJ1-5, with TRBD1 identical over 7 bases. This CDR3 region has 15 residues. Germline V CDR1 and CDR2: MNHNS, SASEGT. With 4 bases clipped from V and 3 bases from J, the junction kept 6 bases outside the gene matches. The CDR3 is CASSVEDRHNQPQHF. The DNA of the CDR3 is TGTGCCAGCAGTGTCGAGGACAGGCACAATCAGCCCCAGCATTTT.

The V and J genes are TRBV12-2 and TRBJ2-7; the table names TRBD2, a call not compared with the DNA. TRBV12-2 is annotated as a pseudogene. CDR3 length equals 16 residues. The chain's CDR3 is CASRLARREGSYEQYF. DNA of the CDR3: TGTGCAAGTCGCTTAGCGCGGCGGGAGGGCTCCTACGAGCAGTACTTC.

The J gene is TRBJ1-4, the V gene TRBV30; TRBD1 is a possible D gene (6 bases). Germline V CDR1 and CDR2: GTSNPN, SVGIG (reference sequence). CDR3 length equals 14 residues. V lost 2 bases, J lost 8 bases, and 15 bases lay in between. The CDR3 bases are TGTGCCTGGAGTCGGACAGCCGGACGAGAAAAACTGTTTTTT. The encoded protein is CAWSRTAGREKLFF. Complete variable domain (other parts from reference TRBV30 and TRBJ1-4): SQTIHQWPATLVQPVGSPLSLECTVEGTSNPNLYWYRQAAGRGLQLLFYSVGIGQISSEVPQNLSASRPQDRQFILSSKKLLLSDSGFYLCAWSRTAGREKLFFGSGTQLSVL.

V usage is TRBV12-5 and J usage is TRBJ2-5, with TRBD2 identical over 9 bases. V shed 1 base and J 2 bases; nucleotides not matched to a gene: 20. Germline CDR1 is LGHNT and CDR2 is FRNRAP. The CDR3 totals 21 residues. The CDR3 DNA sequence: TGTGCTAGTGGTTTGGGGGACAAACGGACTAGCGCCCGGCAAGAACAAGAGACCCAGTACTTC. Its translation is CASGLGDKRTSARQEQETQYF.

CDR3 region: CASSWGLSWEGAQYF. CDR3 nucleotides: TGCGCCAGCAGCTGGGGACTCTCATGGGAAGGGGCCCAGTACTTC. J is TRBJ2-5 and V is TRBV5-1, with a tentative D call TRBD2 (6 bases). V lost 3 bases, J lost 9 bases, and 21 bases lay in between. The CDR3 consists of 15 residues. Germline V gives CDR1 SGHRS, CDR2 YFSETQ.

This clone was detected only once. The chain combines TRBV18 with TRBJ1-4; D is uncertain. Deletions cut 3 bases from V and 4 bases from J, with 9 bases between. There are 14 residues in the CDR3. Germline CDR1 is KGHSH and CDR2 is LQKENI. CDR3 nucleotides: TGTGCCAGCTCACCGGGCCAGGTTAATGAAAAACTGTTTTTT. Protein: CASSPGQVNEKLFF.

The V call is TRBV5-4, the J call TRBJ2-3; 9 nucleotides align to TRBD1. The CDR3 sequence is 16 residues long. Trimming at V came to 4 bases and at J to 6 bases, leaving 12 bases not matched to a gene. CDR1 is SGHNT, CDR2 YYREEE, per germline (reference sequence). This chain's CDR3 is CASSHDRGAHMDTQYF. CDR3 in DNA: TGTGCCAGCAGCCACGACAGGGGGGCGCACATGGATACGCAGTATTTT.

This chain connects TRBV6-5 to TRBJ2-7; D possibly corresponds to TRBD2 (5 bases). The germline V gene encodes CDR1 MNHEY and CDR2 SVGAGI. V gave up 8 bases and J gave up 6 bases, with 20 bases separating them. The CDR3 has 14 amino acids. The CDR3 here is CASVKTRGTFEQYF. For the CDR3, the DNA is TGTGCCAGCGTGAAAACTCGGGGTACGTTCGAGCAGTACTTC.

The rearrangement joins TRBV7-9 to TRBJ2-7; 8 bases match TRBD1. This CDR3 contains 14 residues. Per the germline V gene, CDR1 is SEHNR and CDR2 is FQNEAQ (reference sequence). Trimming removed 4 bases from V and 6 bases from J; junction bases left unmatched: 8. CDR3 bases: TGTGCCAGCAGCTCCACAGGGGGTCGGAGCGAGCAGTACTTC. It translates to CASSSTGGRSEQYF.

This clone was observed once. The chain is built from TRBV5-6 and TRBJ1-2; 7 nucleotides match TRBD1. V lost 3 bases, J lost 8 bases, and 4 bases stayed unmatched. From germline, CDR1 is SGHDT and CDR2 YYEEEE. CDR3 size: 12 residues. In nucleotides, the CDR3 is TGTGCCAGCAGCTGGGACAGTAGCGGCTACACCTTC. Translation: CASSWDSSGYTF.

J is TRBJ1-4 and V is TRBV18, with TRBD1 as a possible D gene (6 bases). Germline assignment: CDR1 KGHSH and CDR2 LQKENI. The V gene lost 4 bases and the J gene lost 2 bases, with 8 bases spanning the gap. This CDR3 is 14 amino acids long. This CDR3 reads CASSQTGTNEKLFF. CDR3 bases: TGTGCCAGCTCACAAACAGGGACTAATGAAAAACTGTTTTTT.

The CDR3 DNA reads as TGTGCTACTACCGATAAGAGGGTTACCTACAATGAGCAGTTCTTC. Its protein product is CATTDKRVTYNEQFF. V usage is TRBV6-1 and J usage is TRBJ2-1; weak D call: TRBD2 (5 bases). Looked up from germline, CDR1 is MNHNS and CDR2 is SASEGT. The CDR3 contains 15 residues.

The rearrangement joins TRBV19 to TRBJ1-3; TRBD1 aligns across 8 bases. The trim removed 7 bases at V and 0 bases at J, leaving 5 bases unmatched. The germline V gene has CDR1 LNHDA and CDR2 SQIVND (reference sequence). The length of the CDR3 is 15 residues. The CDR3 coding sequence is TGTGCCAGTATGTTGACAGGGGACTCTGGAAACACCATATATTTT. This translates into CASMLTGDSGNTIYF.

This clone was recorded once. V usage is TRBV11-2 and J usage is TRBJ1-2; TRBD1 agrees at 7 bases. Looked up from germline, CDR1 is SGHAT and CDR2 is FQNNGV. The CDR3 consists of 14 residues. With V trimmed by 6 bases and J by 4 bases, 8 bases remained unmatched. This CDR3 is CASSYQGELYGYTF. For the CDR3, the DNA is TGTGCCAGCAGTTATCAGGGGGAACTCTATGGCTACACCTTC.

The genes are TRBV5-1 and TRBJ2-3; 8 bases fit TRBD1. CDR3 size: 16 residues. Germline CDR1 reads SGHRS; CDR2 reads YFSETQ. V gave up 1 base and J gave up 4 bases; unmatched junction bases: 8. The CDR3 loop reads CASSLPSGGSADTQYF. In DNA, the CDR3 is TGCGCCAGCAGCTTGCCCTCAGGGGGCTCGGCAGATACGCAGTATTTT.

The V call is TRBV6-1, the J call TRBJ2-7; 11 positions match TRBD1. V lost 1 base to trimming and J lost 4 bases; unmatched junction nucleotides: 3. CDR3 length: 15 amino acids. From germline, CDR1 is MNHNS and CDR2 SASEGT. The DNA for the CDR3 is TGTGCCAGCAGTGAAGGTGGGACAGGGGGTTACGAGCAGTACTTC. Protein: CASSEGGTGGYEQYF.

V usage is TRBV5-6 and J usage is TRBJ2-1, with D possibly being TRBD2 (6 bases). Trimming removed 0 bases at V and 3 bases at J, with 13 bases between. CDR3 length equals 16 residues. Germline CDR1 and CDR2: SGHDT and YYEEEE. Here the CDR3 reads CASSLVGSGLYNEQFF. CDR3 nucleotide sequence: TGTGCCAGCAGCTTGGTGGGTAGCGGTCTCTACAATGAGCAGTTCTTC.